The entry that follows covers one TCR beta chain sequence. The antigen remains unidentified. This entry is derived from a study of OX40 agonist ivuxolimab in advanced cancers. The timepoints at which blood was sampled were baseline, cycle 4 day 1, and cycle 7 day 1. The CDR3 has 14 amino acids. V lost 5 bases to trimming and J lost 10 bases; unmatched junction nucleotides: 13. The germline gives CDR1 MNHEY, CDR2 SVGAGI. Sequencing was performed with immunoSEQ multiplex PCR; in TCRdb, only in-frame clones are kept and a portion is missing. The table lists some 87,000 clones, 75% to 95% of them singletons. Study-level findings and limits: Antigen specificity of clonally expanded peripheral T cells was not established.

The source was CD4+ or CD8+ T cells sorted from blood, collected in a trial of the OX40 agonist ivuxolimab. The chain recombines TRBV6-5 with TRBJ1-1; the match to TRBD1 covers 7 bases. This receptor was taken from an adult with an advanced solid tumor such as melanoma, head and neck, liver or kidney cancer. CDR3 residues: CASSQERQGRVAFF. CDR3 DNA: TGTGCCAGCAGTCAAGAGAGACAGGGCAGGGTAGCTTTCTTT.